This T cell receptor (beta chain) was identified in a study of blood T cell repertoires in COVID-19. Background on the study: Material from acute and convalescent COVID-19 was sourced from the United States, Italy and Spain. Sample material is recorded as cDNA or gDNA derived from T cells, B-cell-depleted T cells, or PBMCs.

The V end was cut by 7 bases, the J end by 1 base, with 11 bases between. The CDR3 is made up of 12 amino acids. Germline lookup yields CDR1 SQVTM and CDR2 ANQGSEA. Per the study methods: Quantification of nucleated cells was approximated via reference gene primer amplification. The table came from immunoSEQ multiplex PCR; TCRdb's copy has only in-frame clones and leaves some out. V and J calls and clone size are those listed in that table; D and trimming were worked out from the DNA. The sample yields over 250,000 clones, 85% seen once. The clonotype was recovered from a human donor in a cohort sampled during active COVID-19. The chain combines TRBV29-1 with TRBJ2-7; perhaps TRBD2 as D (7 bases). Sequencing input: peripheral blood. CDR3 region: CSAGEGSYEQYF. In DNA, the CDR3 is TGCAGCGCAGGGGAGGGTTCCTACGAGCAGTACTTC.